Following are 21 T cell receptor beta chains from one sample sequenced in a study of blood T cell repertoires in COVID-19. Sequenced by immunoSEQ multiplex PCR; TCRdb stores in-frame clones only, minus some. This repertoire shows under 80,000 clones, roughly 83% found once; its top ten account for roughly 41%. Material: peripheral blood. Receptor source: an elderly man with acute or convalescent COVID-19.

This clone was seen a few times. This chain links TRBV7-8 with TRBJ2-1; TRBD2 aligns across 10 bases. V shed 5 bases and J 0 bases; nucleotides not matched to a gene: 13. The germline gives CDR1 SGHVS, CDR2 FQNEAQ. This CDR3 spans 19 amino acids. CDR3 region: CASSVQRGGRKSSYNEQFF. CDR3 nucleotides: TGTGCCAGCAGCGTCCAGCGGGGGGGGCGTAAGAGCTCCTACAATGAGCAGTTCTTC.

The V call is TRBV9, the J call TRBJ2-7, with TRBD2 matching 11 bases. The CDR3 spans 16 residues. Per germline, CDR1 SGDLS and CDR2 YYNGEE. After removal of 3 bases from V and 2 bases from J, the junction contained 7 bases not matched to a gene. The CDR3 protein is CASSALGLAEPYEQYF. CDR3 nucleotides: TGTGCCAGCAGCGCTTTGGGACTAGCGGAACCCTACGAGCAGTACTTC.

V usage is TRBV25-1 and J usage is TRBJ2-2; 7 nucleotides match TRBD1. The V segment lost 8 bases and the J segment 4 bases; nucleotides outside the gene matches: 7. The CDR3 covers 14 residues. CDR1 and CDR2 from the germline V gene are MGHDK and SYGVNS. CDR3 amino acids: CASPDRERTGELFF. In nucleotides, the CDR3 is TGTGCCAGCCCCGACAGGGAACGCACCGGGGAGCTGTTTTTT. Looking up the rest from reference TRBV25-1 and TRBJ2-2 gives the full variable domain: EADIYQTPRYLVIGTGKKITLECSQTMGHDKMYWYQQDPGMELHLIHYSYGVNSTEKGDLSSESTVSRIRTEHFPLTLESARPSHTSQYLCASPDRERTGELFFGEGSRLTVL.

The chain is built from TRBV5-1 and TRBJ2-1; D ambiguous. This CDR3 is built from 11 residues. Trimming removed 10 bases at V and 12 bases at J, with 17 bases between. Germline V gene data show CDR1 as SGHRS and CDR2 as YFSETQ. The CDR3 DNA reads as TGCGCCGTGGGCCCCGTCAGTGCGCAGTTCTTC. Residues: CAVGPVSAQFF.

CDR3 protein: CASSPRTGGNIQYF. The CDR3 DNA is TGCGCCAGCAGCCCTCGGACAGGGGGAAACATTCAGTACTTC. The rearrangement links TRBV5-1 to TRBJ2-4; the match to TRBD1 covers 10 bases. CDR1 and CDR2 (germline): SGHRS, YFSETQ. The CDR3 sequence is 14 residues long. The J segment lost 6 bases and the V segment lost 4 bases, leaving 4 bases of the junction unmatched. The full variable domain, its missing parts supplied by reference TRBV5-1 and TRBJ2-4, is KAGVTQTPRYLIKTRGQQVTLSCSPISGHRSVSWYQQTPGQGLQFLFEYFSETQRNKGNFPGRFSGRQFSNSRSEMNVSTLELGDSALYLCASSPRTGGNIQYFGAGTRLSVL.

The CDR3 protein is CASSLDHSSYNEQFF. The CDR3 DNA reads as TGTGCCAGCAGCTTAGATCATAGCTCCTACAATGAGCAGTTCTTC. The V call is TRBV7-3, the J call TRBJ2-1; no clear D gene. V lost 2 bases to trimming and J lost 0 bases, with 8 bases between them. The CDR3 has 15 amino acids. Germline V gene data show CDR1 as SGHTA and CDR2 as FQGTGA.

This clone was detected only a few times. The V call is TRBV20-1, the J call TRBJ2-1, with 8 bases matching TRBD2. V lost 3 bases to trimming and J lost 3 bases; unmatched junction nucleotides: 7. The CDR3 is 15 amino acids. Germline loops: CDR1 DFQATT, CDR2 SNEGSKA (reference sequence). The CDR3 spells CSASGLADYYNEQFF. The CDR3 DNA sequence: TGCAGTGCTAGTGGACTAGCAGACTACTACAATGAGCAGTTCTTC.

This chain uses TRBV18 with TRBJ2-3; 8 nucleotides line up with TRBD1. This CDR3 has 18 amino acids. The germline V gene encodes CDR1 KGHSH and CDR2 LQKENI. V gave up 2 bases and J gave up 2 bases; unmatched junction bases: 12. Here the CDR3 DNA reads TGTGCCAGCTCACCAGGACAGGGCGGGACTCCTTACACAGATACGCAGTATTTT. Translated: CASSPGQGGTPYTDTQYF.

CDR3 in DNA: TGTGCCAGCAAACCGGGACTGAGCTCCTACGAGCAGTACTTC. Encoded protein: CASKPGLSSYEQYF. This chain uses TRBV2 with TRBJ2-7, with a tentative D call TRBD2 (6 bases). The CDR3 is made up of 14 amino acids. V was trimmed by 7 bases and J by 0 bases, leaving 13 bases between them. Germline loops: CDR1 SNHLY, CDR2 FYNNEI.

The rearrangement joins TRBV10-3 to TRBJ1-1; 8 bases fit TRBD1. The junction had 4 bases not matched to a gene; V was cut back by 2 bases and J by 11 bases. The CDR3 has 12 amino acids. The germline CDR1 and CDR2 sequences are ENHRY and SYGVKD. The DNA for the CDR3 is TGTGCCATCAGTGAGACGGACAGGGCGGCTTTCTTT. It encodes CAISETDRAAFF.

The gene calls are TRBV29-1 and TRBJ1-1; unclear D gene. Germline loops: CDR1 SQVTM, CDR2 ANQGSEA. V was pared by 3 bases and J by 4 bases, with 3 bases between. The CDR3 is 10 amino acids. CDR3 sequence (DNA): TGCAGCGTTGACGGCACTGAAGCTTTCTTT. As protein: CSVDGTEAFF.

The chain is built from TRBV7-2 and TRBJ1-3; perhaps TRBD1 as D (5 bases). CDR3 length: 13 residues. The V gene lost 7 bases and the J gene lost 8 bases, with 15 bases spanning the gap. Germline values: CDR1 SGHTA, CDR2 FQGNSA. CDR3 coding DNA: TGTGCCAGCACCCCTACGCTAGGGGACACCATATATTTT. Its translation: CASTPTLGDTIYF.

The chain uses TRBV5-1 and TRBJ2-2, with 9 bases lining up with TRBD1. The CDR3 is made up of 14 amino acids. The V gene end was trimmed by 4 bases and the J gene end by 4 bases; junction bases not matched to a gene: 2. CDR1 is SGHRS and CDR2 is YFSETQ in the germline V gene. The CDR3 here is CASSETGGTGELFF. CDR3 nucleotide sequence: TGCGCCAGCAGCGAGACAGGGGGCACCGGGGAGCTGTTTTTT.

The rearrangement links TRBV6-5 to TRBJ2-4, with D maybe TRBD1 (6 bases). The V end lost 6 bases, the J end lost 0 bases, and 9 bases lay between the germline ends. This CDR3 spans 14 amino acids. Germline V gene lookup returns CDR1 MNHEY and CDR2 SVGAGI. Here the CDR3 DNA reads TGTGCCAGCAGGGACAGACTAGCCAAAAACATTCAGTACTTC. As protein: CASRDRLAKNIQYF.

V usage is TRBV6-6 and J usage is TRBJ2-1; 10 bases line up with TRBD1. V shed 7 bases, J shed 8 bases, and the junction held 11 bases outside the gene matches. Germline CDR1 MNHNY, CDR2 SVGAGI (reference sequence). CDR3 length equals 15 residues. CDR3 nucleotides: TGTGCCAGCACCCCTCGGGGACAGGGGTACGATGAGCAGTTCTTC. Its translation: CASTPRGQGYDEQFF.

This clone was observed a few times. This chain connects TRBV10-3 to TRBJ1-1; 10 bases fit TRBD1. Trimming cost V 4 bases and J 1 base; bases outside gene matches: 3. The CDR3 runs to 15 residues. From germline, CDR1 is ENHRY and CDR2 SYGVKD. CDR3 coding DNA: TGTGCCATCAGTGGACAGGGGGCGCGGAACACTGAAGCTTTCTTT. This translates into CAISGQGARNTEAFF.

This clone turned up a few times. The CDR3 reads CASSLVRGGLAYGYTF. In DNA form, the CDR3 reads TGTGCCAGCAGCTTAGTCCGGGGAGGTTTGGCCTATGGCTACACCTTC. This chain joins TRBV7-8 and TRBJ1-2; no reliable D call. V was trimmed by 1 base and J by 4 bases, leaving 16 bases between them. Germline V gene sequence: CDR1 SGHVS, CDR2 FQNEAQ. The length of the CDR3 is 16 residues.

The chain links TRBV9 to TRBJ2-2; D might be TRBD2 (6 bases). This CDR3 spans 13 amino acids. CDR1 and CDR2 from the germline V gene are SGDLS and YYNGEE. V dropped 0 bases and J dropped 6 bases, with 6 bases sitting between them. This chain's CDR3 is CASSVGRAGELFF. Written as DNA, the CDR3 is TGTGCCAGCAGCGTAGGGAGGGCCGGGGAGCTGTTTTTT.

This chain joins TRBV6-2 or TRBV6-3 and TRBJ1-2, with D possibly being TRBD1 (5 bases). Trimming left V 2 bases short and J 0 bases short, with 7 bases between. CDR3 length: 14 amino acids. The germline gives CDR1 MNHEY, CDR2 SVGEGT. CDR3 region: CASSYVGPNYGYTF. The CDR3 coding sequence is TGTGCCAGCAGTTACGTGGGGCCTAACTATGGCTACACCTTC.

The chain employs TRBV4-1 and TRBJ2-1; D is uncertain. The V gene's germline CDR1 is MGHRA and CDR2 YSYEKL. This CDR3 region has 13 residues. V shed 0 bases and J shed 6 bases, with 6 bases lying between them. CDR3 coding DNA: TGCGCCAGCAGCCAAGACTGGAGCAATGAGCAGTTCTTC. It codes for CASSQDWSNEQFF.

The rearrangement joins TRBV27 to TRBJ1-5; TRBD1 agrees at 7 bases. V shed 5 bases and J 0 bases; nucleotides not matched to a gene: 4. This CDR3 spans 15 amino acids. Germline V CDR1 and CDR2: MNHEY, SMNVEV (reference sequence). CDR3 coding DNA: TGTGCCAGCAGTCCGGGACAGTATAGCAATCAGCCCCAGCATTTT. As protein: CASSPGQYSNQPQHF.